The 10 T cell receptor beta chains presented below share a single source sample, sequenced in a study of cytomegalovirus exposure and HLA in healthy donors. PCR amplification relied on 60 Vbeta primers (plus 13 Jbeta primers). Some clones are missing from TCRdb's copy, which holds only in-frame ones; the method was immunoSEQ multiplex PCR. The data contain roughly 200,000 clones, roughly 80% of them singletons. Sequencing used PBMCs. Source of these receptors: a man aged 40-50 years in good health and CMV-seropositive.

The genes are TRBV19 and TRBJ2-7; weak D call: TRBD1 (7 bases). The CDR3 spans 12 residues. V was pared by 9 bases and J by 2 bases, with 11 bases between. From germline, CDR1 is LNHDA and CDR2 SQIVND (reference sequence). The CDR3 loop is CARGGQTYEQYF. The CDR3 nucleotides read TGTGCCAGGGGGGGACAGACCTACGAGCAGTACTTC.

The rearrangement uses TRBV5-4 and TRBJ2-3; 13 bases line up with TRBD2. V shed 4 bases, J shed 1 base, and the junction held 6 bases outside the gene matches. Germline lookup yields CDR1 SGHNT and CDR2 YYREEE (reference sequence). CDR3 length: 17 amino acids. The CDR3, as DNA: TGTGCCAGCAGCGCCCTGGGGACTAGCGGGGGCACAGATACGCAGTATTTT. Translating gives CASSALGTSGGTDTQYF.

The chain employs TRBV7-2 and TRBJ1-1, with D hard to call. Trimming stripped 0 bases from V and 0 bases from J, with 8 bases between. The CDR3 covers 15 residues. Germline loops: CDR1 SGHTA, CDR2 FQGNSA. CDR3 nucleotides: TGTGCCAGCAGCTTAGCCCCGGGGATGAACACTGAAGCTTTCTTT. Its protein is CASSLAPGMNTEAFF.

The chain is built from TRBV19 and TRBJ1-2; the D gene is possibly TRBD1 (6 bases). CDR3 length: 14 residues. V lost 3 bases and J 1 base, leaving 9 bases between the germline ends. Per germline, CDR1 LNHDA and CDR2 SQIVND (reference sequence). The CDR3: CASSIWTDNYGYTF. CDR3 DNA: TGTGCCAGTAGTATTTGGACAGATAACTATGGCTACACCTTC.

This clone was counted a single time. The CDR3 sequence: CASSTRGQGEQYF. The CDR3 region has the DNA TGTGCCAGCAGCACCAGGGGGCAAGGAGAGCAGTACTTC. V is TRBV6-1 and J is TRBJ2-7, with 8 positions matching TRBD1. Trimming at V came to 6 bases and at J to 7 bases, leaving 8 bases not matched to a gene. The CDR3 is 13 amino acids. CDR1 and CDR2 (germline): MNHNS, SASEGT.

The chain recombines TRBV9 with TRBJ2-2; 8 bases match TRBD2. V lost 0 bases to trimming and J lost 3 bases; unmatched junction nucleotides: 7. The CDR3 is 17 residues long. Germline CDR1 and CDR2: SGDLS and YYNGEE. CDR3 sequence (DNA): TGTGCCAGCAGCGTAGAAAAGCGGGGGAAACACACCGGGGAGCTGTTTTTT. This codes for CASSVEKRGKHTGELFF. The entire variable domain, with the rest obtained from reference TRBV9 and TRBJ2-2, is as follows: DSGVTQTPKHLITATGQRVTLRCSPRSGDLSVYWYQQSLDQGLQFLIQYYNGEERAKGNILERFSAQQFPDLHSELNLSSLELGDSALYFCASSVEKRGKHTGELFFGEGSRLTVL.

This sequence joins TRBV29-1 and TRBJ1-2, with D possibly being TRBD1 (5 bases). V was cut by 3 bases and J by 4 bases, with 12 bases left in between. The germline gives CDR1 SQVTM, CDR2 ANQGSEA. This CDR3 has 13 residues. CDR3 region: CSVDRGLGYGYTF. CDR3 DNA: TGCAGCGTTGACCGGGGGTTAGGCTATGGCTACACCTTC.

As DNA, the CDR3 is TGTGCCAGCAGTTATTGGCAGACTAACTATGGCTACACCTTC. Its translation: CASSYWQTNYGYTF. The chain has TRBV6-1 and TRBJ1-2; no clear D gene. The germline V gene encodes CDR1 MNHNS and CDR2 SASEGT. The CDR3 has 14 amino acids. Trimming pared 5 bases from V and 0 bases from J, leaving 10 bases between.

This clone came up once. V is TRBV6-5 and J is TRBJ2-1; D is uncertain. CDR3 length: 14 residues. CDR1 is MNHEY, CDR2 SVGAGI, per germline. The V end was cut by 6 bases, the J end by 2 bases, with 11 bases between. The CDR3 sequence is CASRLRGPYNEQFF. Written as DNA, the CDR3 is TGTGCCAGCAGACTCCGCGGCCCCTACAATGAGCAGTTCTTC.

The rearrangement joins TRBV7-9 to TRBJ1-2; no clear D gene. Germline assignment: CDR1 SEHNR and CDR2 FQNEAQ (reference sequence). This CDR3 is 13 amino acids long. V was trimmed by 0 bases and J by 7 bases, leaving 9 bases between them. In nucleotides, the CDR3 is TGTGCCAGCAGCTTAGCTGAAGGAGTTGGCTACACCTTC. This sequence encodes CASSLAEGVGYTF.